Sequencing of this TCR beta chain was carried out in a study of response to subunit inactivated influenza vaccine. Each CDR3 protein is one row after TCRdb ran MiXCR on the RT-PCR reads. The data hold about 540,000 distinct CDR3 sequences, with roughly 25% observed a single time. This CDR3 is built from 14 residues. Germline V gene sequence: CDR1 SGHDT, CDR2 YYEEEE. The V and J ends lost 0 bases and 1 base respectively, with 7 bases between them. The sample was also reused in another study, on T cells expressing NK-cell markers. That paper adds: With UMIs, 5'RACE template switching was used to make TCR beta cDNA. It was from sorted CD3+CD56+NKG2C+, CD3+CD56+NKG2C- and CD3+CD56-NKG2C+ T cells that TCR beta repertoires came.

Specimen: CD4+ T cells sorted from PBMCs, collected approximately 12 days after vaccination. The chain recombines TRBV5-6 with TRBJ2-5; unclear D gene. This clonotype was sampled from a man aged 50-59 years who received an inactivated influenza vaccine. The CDR3 region has the DNA TGTGCCAGCAGCTTGGATTTTGGCCAAGAGACCCAGTACTTC. Translating it yields CASSLDFGQETQYF.